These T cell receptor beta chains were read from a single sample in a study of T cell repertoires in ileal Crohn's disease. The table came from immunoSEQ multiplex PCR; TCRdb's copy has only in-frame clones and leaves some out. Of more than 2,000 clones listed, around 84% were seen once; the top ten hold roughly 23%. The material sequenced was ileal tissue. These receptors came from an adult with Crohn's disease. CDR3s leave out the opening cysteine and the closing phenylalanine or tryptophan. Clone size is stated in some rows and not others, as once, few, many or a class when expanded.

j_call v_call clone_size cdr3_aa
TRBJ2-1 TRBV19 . ASSIRPTSGKYNEQF
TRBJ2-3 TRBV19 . ASSIAGRGNTDTQY
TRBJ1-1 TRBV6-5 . ASTQTGSEAF
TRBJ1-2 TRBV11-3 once ASSPLPGGASGYT
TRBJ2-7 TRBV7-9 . ASSLGGRRDRPYEQY
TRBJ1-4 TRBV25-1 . ASSSRSNEKLF
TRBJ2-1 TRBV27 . ASSSGGTYNEQF
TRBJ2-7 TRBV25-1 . ASSGTPGQHYEQY
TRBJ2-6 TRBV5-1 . ASSGGLSGANVLT
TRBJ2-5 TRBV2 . AARTGTGPQETQY
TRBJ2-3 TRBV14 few ASSPGTARGDTQY
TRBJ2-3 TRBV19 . ASSIVGNTDTQY
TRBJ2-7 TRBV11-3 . ASSPTGYEQY
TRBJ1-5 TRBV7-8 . ASSLGRGLGPQH
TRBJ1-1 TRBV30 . AWSVMRGEAF
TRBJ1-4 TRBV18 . ASSPGEDEKLF
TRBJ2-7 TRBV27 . ASSFDKDRDNYEQY
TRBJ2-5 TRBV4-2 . ASSQPPGLAHQETQY
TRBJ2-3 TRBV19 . ASGEAGGGRSGTDTQY
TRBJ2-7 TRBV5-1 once ASSLGAGNDEQY
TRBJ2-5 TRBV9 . ASSALAGGQETQY
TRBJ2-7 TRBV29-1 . SVSGGSYEQY
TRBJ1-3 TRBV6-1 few ASGLGRDRNTIY
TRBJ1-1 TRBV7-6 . ASSPRQGLNTEAF
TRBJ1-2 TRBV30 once AWRPPGGGYT
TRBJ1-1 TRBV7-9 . ASSVQGNTEAF
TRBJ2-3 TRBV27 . ASSRPGDTQY
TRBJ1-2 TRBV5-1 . ASSPPGTNYGYT
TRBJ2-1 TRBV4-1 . ASSPRDSNSYNEQF
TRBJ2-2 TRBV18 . ASSPSYRSTGELF
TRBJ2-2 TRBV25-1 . ASSELGGGLTGELF
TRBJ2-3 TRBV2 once ASSEGEGHTDTQY
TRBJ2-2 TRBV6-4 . ASSPGQEDTGELF
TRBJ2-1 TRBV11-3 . ASSLIAGSYNEQF
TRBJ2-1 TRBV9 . ASSALAGHYNEQF
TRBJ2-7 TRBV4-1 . ASSPWTASYEQY
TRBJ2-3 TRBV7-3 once ASRRGAGGFGDTQY
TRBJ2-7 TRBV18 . ASSPGGSYEQY
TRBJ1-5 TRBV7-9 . ASSPTDNQPQH
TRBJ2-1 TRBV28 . ASSLKGSRTGGLNEQF
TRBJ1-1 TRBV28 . ASSLLGLGAEAF
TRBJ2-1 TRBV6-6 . AIAALEGSYEQF
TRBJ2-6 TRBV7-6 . ASSLEVGSGANVLT